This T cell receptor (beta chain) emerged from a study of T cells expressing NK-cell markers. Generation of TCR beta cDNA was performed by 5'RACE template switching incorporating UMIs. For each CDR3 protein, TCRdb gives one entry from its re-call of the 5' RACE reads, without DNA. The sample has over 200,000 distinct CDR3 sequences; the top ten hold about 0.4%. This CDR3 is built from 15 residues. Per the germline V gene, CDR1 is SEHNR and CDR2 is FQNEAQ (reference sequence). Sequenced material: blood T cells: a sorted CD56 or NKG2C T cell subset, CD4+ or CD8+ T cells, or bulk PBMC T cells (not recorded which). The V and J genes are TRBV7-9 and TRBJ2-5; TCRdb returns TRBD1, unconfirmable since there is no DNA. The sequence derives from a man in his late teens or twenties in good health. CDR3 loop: CASSTPGQGAETQYF. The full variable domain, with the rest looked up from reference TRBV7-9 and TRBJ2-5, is DTGVSQNPRHKITKRGQNVTFRCDPISEHNRLYWYRQTLGQGPEFLTYFQNEAQLEKSRLLSDRFSAERPKGSFSTLEIQRTEQGDSAMYLCASSTPGQGAETQYFGPGTRLLVL.